These 13 T cell receptor beta chains came from one sample sequenced in a study of T cells after yellow fever vaccination. TCRdb called the 5' RACE reads again in MiXCR, with one record for every CDR3 protein. The sample yields approximately 250,000 distinct CDR3 sequences, about 5% seen once. Specimen: CD4+ T cells sorted from PBMCs, collected on the day of the yellow fever booster vaccination. These TCRs come from a man aged 18 to 29 who received the YFV17D yellow fever vaccine.

This clonotype was seen ten or more times. The V gene is TRBV4-2, the J gene TRBJ2-7; D tentatively reads TRBD1 or TRBD2 (6 bases each). Looked up from germline, CDR1 is LGHNA and CDR2 is YNFKEQ. V lost 3 bases, J lost 4 bases, and 22 bases lay in between. The CDR3 is 17 amino acids. In DNA form, the CDR3 reads TGTGCCAGCAGCCAGGACACCTCGGGGCAGGGGAGGTACGAGCAGTACTTC. Amino acid sequence: CASSQDTSGQGRYEQYF.

This clonotype was counted a few times. The chain joins TRBV6-6 to TRBJ1-4; D not certain. V shed 7 bases and J shed 5 bases, with 14 bases lying between them. Germline V gene sequence: CDR1 MNHNY, CDR2 SVGAGI (reference sequence). CDR3 length: 14 residues. The chain's CDR3 is CASKGWNSNEKLFF. The DNA for the CDR3 is TGTGCCAGCAAGGGATGGAATTCAAATGAAAAACTGTTTTTT.

This clonotype was detected many times. The gene calls are TRBV4-1 and TRBJ1-3, with a tentative D call TRBD1 (5 bases). Trimming took 4 bases from V and 0 from J, leaving 10 bases between them. Germline V lookup: CDR1 MGHRA, CDR2 YSYEKL. This CDR3 contains 15 residues. The CDR3 region is CASSPQGDSGNTIYF. The CDR3, as DNA: TGCGCCAGCAGCCCTCAGGGCGACTCTGGAAACACCATATATTTT.

V usage is TRBV30 and J usage is TRBJ2-7, with D tentatively TRBD1 or TRBD2 (6 bases each). The CDR3 totals 15 residues. Trimming left V 3 bases short and J 2 bases short, with 17 bases between. Germline V gives CDR1 GTSNPN, CDR2 SVGIG (reference sequence). The CDR3 loop is CAWREIRGAPYEQYF. The CDR3 region has the DNA TGTGCCTGGAGAGAGATTAGGGGGGCGCCCTACGAGCAGTACTTC.

The chain is built from TRBV12-3 or TRBV12-4 and TRBJ1-1, with D uncertain. The CDR3 is 12 amino acids. The V and J ends lost 7 bases and 11 bases respectively, with 17 bases between them. CDR3 bases: TGTGCCAGCAATTGGGAAGAATCTAGTGCTTTCTTT. Its protein is CASNWEESSAFF.

This sequence joins TRBV6-5 and TRBJ1-6; D is undetermined. The V gene's germline CDR1 is MNHEY and CDR2 SVGAGI. The CDR3 is made up of 16 amino acids. V was trimmed by 8 bases and J by 9 bases, leaving 23 bases between them. CDR3 bases: TGTGCCAGCTGCGGTTATGGGCCTAGCAGTGGTTCACCCCTCCACTTT. It codes for CASCGYGPSSGSPLHF.

This clonotype has ten or more counts. V gene TRBV28 combines with J gene TRBJ2-3, with 7 nucleotides matching TRBD1. The CDR3 has 13 residues. Trimming took 5 bases from V and 2 from J; bases not matched to a gene: 1. CDR1 and CDR2 (germline): MDHEN, SYDVKM. The CDR3 DNA is TGTGCCAGCAGTGGGACAGACACAGATACGCAGTATTTT. Translated, it gives CASSGTDTDTQYF.

The chain is built from TRBV4-3 and TRBJ2-3; D is possibly TRBD1 (6 bases). V was cut by 0 bases and J by 2 bases, with 12 bases left in between. The V gene's germline CDR1 is LGHNA and CDR2 YSLEER. The CDR3 spans 16 residues. DNA for the CDR3: TGCGCCAGCAGCCAAGAAAACAGGGTCAACACAGATACGCAGTATTTT. It codes for CASSQENRVNTDTQYF.

This clonotype has ten or more counts. This chain connects TRBV12-3 or TRBV12-4 to TRBJ1-2, with a possible D match to TRBD1 (5 bases). The CDR3 is made up of 14 amino acids. V lost 5 bases, J lost 4 bases, and 14 bases lay in between. CDR3 DNA sequence: TGTGCCAGCAGTAGGGGCGGGGCTCCCTATGGCTACACCTTC. Amino acids: CASSRGGAPYGYTF.

The sample holds a few counts of this clonotype. The rearrangement joins TRBV4-3 to TRBJ2-3, with TRBD2 identical over 11 bases. The J segment lost 5 bases and the V segment lost 0 bases, leaving 7 bases of the junction unmatched. CDR1 LGHNA and CDR2 YSLEER come from the germline V gene. The CDR3 consists of 17 residues. CDR3 region: CASSQDWLAGGGDTQYF. DNA for the CDR3: TGCGCCAGCAGCCAAGATTGGCTAGCGGGGGGTGGAGATACGCAGTATTTT.

The J gene is TRBJ2-2, the V gene TRBV5-6, with 8 bases fitting TRBD2. The V gene end was trimmed by 0 bases and the J gene end by 10 bases; junction bases not matched to a gene: 8. The V gene's germline CDR1 is SGHDT and CDR2 YYEEEE. CDR3 length: 15 residues. The CDR3 nucleotides are TGTGCCAGCAGCTTGGTTACGGGGGGGCGAAAGGAGCTGTTTTTT. It codes for CASSLVTGGRKELFF.

This clonotype was seen a few times. The chain carries TRBV3-1 and TRBJ2-1; TRBD1 or TRBD2 may be the D gene (5 bases each). Germline loops: CDR1 LGHDT, CDR2 YNNKEL (reference sequence). With 3 bases removed from V and 13 bases from J, the gap between germline ends came to 16 bases. The CDR3 covers 13 residues. The CDR3 here is CASSQEDGTLQFF. As DNA, the CDR3 is TGTGCCAGCAGCCAGGAGGATGGGACCCTACAGTTCTTC.

The J gene is TRBJ2-1, the V gene TRBV7-4; D ambiguous. V was clipped by 3 bases and J by 0 bases, with 9 bases between them. The CDR3 extends over 15 amino acids. Germline V gene data show CDR1 as SGHVT and CDR2 as SQSDAQ. CDR3 sequence reads: CASSFRQSSYNEQFF. DNA for the CDR3: TGTGCCAGCAGCTTTCGGCAGAGCTCCTACAATGAGCAGTTCTTC.